The rows below give T cell receptor beta chains drawn from one sample of a study of control samples from healthy donors and cancer patients. The data were produced by immunoSEQ multiplex PCR, yet TCRdb's version contains in-frame clones alone and is incomplete. The sample lists 100,000 to 120,000 clones, over 75% occurring once. Sample: PBMCs. These TCRs come from a woman aged 60-70 years with lung cancer. Each CDR3 is given with its conserved first and last residue. Each record gives: D gene, clone size, J gene, V gene, CDR3 DNA, CDR3 protein. A D gene is named only where the DNA matches it firmly. Rows may omit the clone size; those that give it use once, few, many or a size class.

TRBD1,.,TRBJ2-1,TRBV18,TGTGCCAGCTCACAGGACAGGGGGCGCAGGGGGCAGTTCTTC,CASSQDRGRRGQFF
.,few,TRBJ1-2,TRBV5-1,TGCGCCAGCAGCTTGGCAGAGAACTATGGCTACACCTTC,CASSLAENYGYTF
TRBD1,once,TRBJ2-7,TRBV27,TGTGCCAGCAGTCCCCGGACAGGTTCTCCTTCCTACGAGCAGTACTTC,CASSPRTGSPSYEQYF
.,.,TRBJ1-2,TRBV6-1,TGTGCCAGCAGTGAAGCTGGTCGTAAACAGTATGGCTACACCTTC,CASSEAGRKQYGYTF
TRBD1,.,TRBJ1-1,TRBV4-3,TGCGCCAGCAGCCGGGTAGGACAGGAGAACACTGAAGCTTTCTTT,CASSRVGQENTEAFF
.,.,TRBJ1-1,TRBV2,TGTGCCAGCAGTGCAACAACCTCAGGTTTCACTGAAGCTTTCTTT,CASSATTSGFTEAFF
TRBD2,.,TRBJ2-3,TRBV24-1,TGTGCCACCAGTGAACTATCTCCTGGACTAGCGGGAGTTAAAGATACGCAGTATTTT,CATSELSPGLAGVKDTQYF
TRBD1,.,TRBJ2-7,TRBV27,TGTGCCAGCAGTTTTGGGACAGGGCCAACGTACGAGCAGTACTTC,CASSFGTGPTYEQYF
.,.,TRBJ2-5,TRBV5-8,TGTGCCAGCAGTTCCCAACCGGCGGCAGGCCTTAGAGGAGAGACCCAGTACTTC,CASSSQPAAGLRGETQYF
.,.,TRBJ2-3,TRBV18,TGTGCCAGCTCACCCACCACAGATACGCAGTATTTT,CASSPTTDTQYF
.,.,TRBJ2-1,TRBV6-1,TGTGCCAGCAGTGAAGCACGCGGGGAGCAGTTCTTC,CASSEARGEQFF
.,.,TRBJ1-3,TRBV6-5,TGTGCCAGCAGCGCTATACCTGGAAACACCATATATTTT,CASSAIPGNTIYF
TRBD1,.,TRBJ1-3,TRBV12-3/TRBV12-4,TGTGCCAGCATTGGGACAGGAGGAAACACCATATATTTT,CASIGTGGNTIYF
.,.,TRBJ1-2,TRBV3-1/TRBV3-2,TGTGCCAGCAGCCAAGGACGGGGGGTGGTAGGCTACACCTTC,CASSQGRGVVGYTF
TRBD2,.,TRBJ2-1,TRBV6-5,TGTGCCAGCAGTTACGGGACTAGTGGGAATGAGCAGTTCTTC,CASSYGTSGNEQFF
TRBD1,.,TRBJ1-2,TRBV2,TGTGCCAGCTCCGGGACAGGGAACTATGGCTACACCTTC,CASSGTGNYGYTF
.,.,TRBJ1-2,TRBV6-5,TGTGCCAGCAGTTACTCTAGGGAGTTCTATGGCTACACCTTC,CASSYSREFYGYTF
.,few,TRBJ1-3,TRBV7-6,TGTGCCAGCAGCTTAGAATCGTATCCGAGCTTCTCTGGAAACACCATATATTTT,CASSLESYPSFSGNTIYF
.,.,TRBJ2-5,TRBV18,TGTGCCAGCTCACCACGCGGCTTGGGTATAGGGGAGACCCAGTACTTC,CASSPRGLGIGETQYF
.,.,TRBJ1-4,TRBV5-5,TGTGCCAGCAGCTTGTACGACCGCGGGCTGTTTTTT,CASSLYDRGLFF
TRBD1,.,TRBJ1-5,TRBV5-1,TGCGCCAGCAGCTCCAGCCCGGGACAGGATCAGCCCCAGCATTTT,CASSSSPGQDQPQHF
.,.,TRBJ1-4,TRBV7-6,TGTGCCAGCAGCTTAGGTCGGCAGGCAAGTGAAAAACTGTTTTTT,CASSLGRQASEKLFF
.,once,TRBJ1-3,TRBV2,TGTGCCAGCAGGAAAGACTTGGGAGGAAACACCATATATTTT,CASRKDLGGNTIYF
TRBD2,.,TRBJ2-2,TRBV6-5,TGTGCCAGCAGTTACACTAGCGGGAGCAGCACCGGGGAGCTGTTTTTT,CASSYTSGSSTGELFF
.,.,TRBJ1-1,TRBV12-3/TRBV12-4,TGTGCCAGCAGTTTCACAGGGAGCACTGAAGCTTTCTTT,CASSFTGSTEAFF
.,.,TRBJ1-3,TRBV4-3,TGCGCCAGCAGCCCAGGGCACTCTGGAAACACCATATATTTT,CASSPGHSGNTIYF
.,.,TRBJ1-2,TRBV4-2,TGTGCCAGCAGCCAAGATTCACGAACAGGGCGAGAAAACTATGGCTACACCTTC,CASSQDSRTGRENYGYTF
TRBD1,.,TRBJ1-5,TRBV6-5,TGTGCCAGCACCCAGGGGGGTCATCAGCCCCAGCATTTT,CASTQGGHQPQHF
.,.,TRBJ1-6,TRBV7-2,TGTGCCAGCAGCACCAGACGGGCTCGAGAAGGATCACCCCTCCACTTT,CASSTRRAREGSPLHF
.,.,TRBJ1-3,TRBV7-3,TGTGCCAGCAGCCAGGGAATCTCTGGAAACACCATATATTTT,CASSQGISGNTIYF
.,.,TRBJ2-7,TRBV19,TGTGCCAGCGGGACCCAGCCGGGCGAGCAGTACTTC,CASGTQPGEQYF
.,.,TRBJ2-2,TRBV6-5,TGTGCCAGCAGGAAGGGTGTGAACACCGGGGAGCTGTTTTTT,CASRKGVNTGELFF
.,.,TRBJ1-2,TRBV6-2/TRBV6-3,TGTGCCAGCAGTTACTCTGGGGTAATCTATGGCTACACCTTC,CASSYSGVIYGYTF
.,.,TRBJ1-4,TRBV5-5,TGTGCCAGCAGCTTGGTTCTGCGTAATGAAAAACTGTTTTTT,CASSLVLRNEKLFF
.,.,TRBJ1-2,TRBV9,TGTGCCAGCAGCGTAGGCCCAGGGACCAACTATGGCTACACCTTC,CASSVGPGTNYGYTF
TRBD1,.,TRBJ1-1,TRBV19,TGTGCCAGTAGTAACGTACAGGGGGCGTTGAACACTGAAGCTTTCTTT,CASSNVQGALNTEAFF